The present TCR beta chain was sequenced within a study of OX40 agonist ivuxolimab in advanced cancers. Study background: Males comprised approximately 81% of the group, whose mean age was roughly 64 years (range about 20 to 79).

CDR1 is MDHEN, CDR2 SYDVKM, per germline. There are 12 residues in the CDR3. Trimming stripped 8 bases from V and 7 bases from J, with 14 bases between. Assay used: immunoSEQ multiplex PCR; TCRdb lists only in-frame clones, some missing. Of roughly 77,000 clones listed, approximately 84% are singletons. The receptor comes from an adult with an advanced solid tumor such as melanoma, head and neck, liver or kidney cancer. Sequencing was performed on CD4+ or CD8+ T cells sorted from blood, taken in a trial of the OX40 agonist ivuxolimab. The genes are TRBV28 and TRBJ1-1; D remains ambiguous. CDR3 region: CASAPGRVEAFF. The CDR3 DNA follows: TGTGCCAGCGCCCCCGGGAGGGTTGAAGCTTTCTTT.